This T cell receptor beta chain was recovered during a study of cytomegalovirus exposure and HLA in healthy donors. Whole-study context: The Caucasian-associated ancestry cluster held around four fifths of over 350 genotyped donors. Overall study results and limits: As was reported, the classifier diagnosed cytomegalovirus status with high specificity and sensitivity.

A note on this clone: Its target is unknown.

With 60 Vbeta and 13 Jbeta primers, the PCR was carried out. Profiled with immunoSEQ multiplex PCR; TCRdb holds only in-frame clones, not every one. The sample includes 180,000 or so clones, roughly 73% of them seen just once. In germline, CDR1 is LNHDA, CDR2 SQIVND (reference sequence). Losses at the gene ends were 7 bases for V and 0 bases for J; bases not matched to a gene: 8. This CDR3 has 16 amino acids. The V and J genes are TRBV19 and TRBJ2-1; 8 bases are a match to TRBD2. The sequenced material came from PBMCs. The source of this sequence is a female donor in good health and CMV-seronegative. CDR3 DNA: TGTGCCAGTACAAGCGGGAGAAAAAGCTCCTACAATGAGCAGTTCTTC. It encodes CASTSGRKSSYNEQFF. The whole variable domain, remainder taken from reference TRBV19 and TRBJ2-1, is DGGITQSPKYLFRKEGQNVTLSCEQNLNHDAMYWYRQDPGQGLRLIYYSQIVNDFQKGDIAEGYSVSREKKESFPLTVTSAQKNPTAFYLCASTSGRKSSYNEQFFGPGTRLTVL.